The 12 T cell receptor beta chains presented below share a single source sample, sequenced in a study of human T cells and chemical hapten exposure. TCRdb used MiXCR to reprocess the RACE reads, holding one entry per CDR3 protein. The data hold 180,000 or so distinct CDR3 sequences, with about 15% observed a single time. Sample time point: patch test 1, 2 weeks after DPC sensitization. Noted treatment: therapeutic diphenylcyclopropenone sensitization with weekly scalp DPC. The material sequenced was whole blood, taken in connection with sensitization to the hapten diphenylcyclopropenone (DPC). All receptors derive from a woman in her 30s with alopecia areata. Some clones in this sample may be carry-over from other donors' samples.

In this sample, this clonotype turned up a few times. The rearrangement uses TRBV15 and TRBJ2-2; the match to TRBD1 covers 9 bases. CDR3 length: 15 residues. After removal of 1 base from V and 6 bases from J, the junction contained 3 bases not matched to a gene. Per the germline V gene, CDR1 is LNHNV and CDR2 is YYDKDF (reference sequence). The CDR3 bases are TGTGCCACCAGCAGAGGGACAGGGGTTCCCGGGGAGCTGTTTTTT. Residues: CATSRGTGVPGELFF.

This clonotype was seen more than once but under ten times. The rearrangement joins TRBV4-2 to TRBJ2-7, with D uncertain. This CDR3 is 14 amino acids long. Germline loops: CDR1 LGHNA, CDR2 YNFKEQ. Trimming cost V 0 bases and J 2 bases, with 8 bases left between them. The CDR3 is CASSQETRAYEQYF. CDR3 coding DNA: TGTGCCAGCAGCCAAGAGACTCGAGCCTACGAGCAGTACTTC.

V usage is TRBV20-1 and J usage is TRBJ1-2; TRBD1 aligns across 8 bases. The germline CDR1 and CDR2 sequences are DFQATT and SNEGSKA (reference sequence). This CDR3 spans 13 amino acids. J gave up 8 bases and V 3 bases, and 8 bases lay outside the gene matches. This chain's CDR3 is CSASPRRTGGYTF. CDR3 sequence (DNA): TGCAGTGCTAGTCCTCGTAGGACAGGGGGCTACACCTTC.

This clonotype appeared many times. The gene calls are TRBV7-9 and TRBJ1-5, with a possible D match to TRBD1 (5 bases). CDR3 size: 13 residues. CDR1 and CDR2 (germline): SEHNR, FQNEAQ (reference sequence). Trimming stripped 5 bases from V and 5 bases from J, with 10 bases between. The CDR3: CASSTQVDQPQHF. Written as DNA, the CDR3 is TGTGCCAGCAGCACACAGGTGGATCAGCCCCAGCATTTT.

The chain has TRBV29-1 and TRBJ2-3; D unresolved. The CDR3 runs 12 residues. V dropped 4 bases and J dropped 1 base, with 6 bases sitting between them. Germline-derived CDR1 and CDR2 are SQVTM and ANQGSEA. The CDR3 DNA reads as TGCAGCGTTGGACTGCGCACAGATACGCAGTATTTT. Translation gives CSVGLRTDTQYF.

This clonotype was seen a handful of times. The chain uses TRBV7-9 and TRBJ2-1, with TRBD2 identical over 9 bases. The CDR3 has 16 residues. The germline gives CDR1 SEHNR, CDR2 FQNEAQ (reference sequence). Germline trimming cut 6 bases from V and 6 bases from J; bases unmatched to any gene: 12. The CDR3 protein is CASRSGEREAFNEQFF. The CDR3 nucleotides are TGTGCCAGCAGGTCGGGGGAGCGGGAGGCCTTCAATGAGCAGTTCTTC.

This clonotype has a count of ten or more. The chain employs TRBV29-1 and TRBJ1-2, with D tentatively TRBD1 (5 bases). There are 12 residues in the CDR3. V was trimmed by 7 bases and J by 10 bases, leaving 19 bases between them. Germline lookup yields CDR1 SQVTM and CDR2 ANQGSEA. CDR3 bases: TGCAGCGGATCGACAGAGTCCCTCGTCTACACCTTC. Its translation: CSGSTESLVYTF.

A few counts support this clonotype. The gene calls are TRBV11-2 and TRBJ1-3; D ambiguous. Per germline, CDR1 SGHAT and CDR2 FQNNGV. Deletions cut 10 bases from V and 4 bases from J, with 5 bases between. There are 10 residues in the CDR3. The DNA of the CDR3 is TGTGCCACGGGGGGAAACACCATATATTTT. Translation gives CATGGNTIYF.

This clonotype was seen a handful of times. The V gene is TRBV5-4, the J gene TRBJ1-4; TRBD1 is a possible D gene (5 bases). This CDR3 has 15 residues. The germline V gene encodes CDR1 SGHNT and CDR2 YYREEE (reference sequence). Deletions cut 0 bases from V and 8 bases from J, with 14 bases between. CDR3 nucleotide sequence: TGTGCCAGCAGCTTGGCGGGCAGGGATCGGGAAAAACTGTTTTTT. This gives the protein CASSLAGRDREKLFF. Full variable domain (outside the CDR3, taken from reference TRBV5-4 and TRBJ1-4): ETGVTQSPTHLIKTRGQQVTLRCSSQSGHNTVSWYQQALGQGPQFIFQYYREEENGRGNFPPRFSGLQFPNYSSELNVNALELDDSALYLCASSLAGRDREKLFFGSGTQLSVL.

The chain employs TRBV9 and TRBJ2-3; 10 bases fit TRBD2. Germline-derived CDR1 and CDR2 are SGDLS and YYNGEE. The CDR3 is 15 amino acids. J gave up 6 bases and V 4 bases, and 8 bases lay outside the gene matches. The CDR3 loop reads CASSPPAGGPDTQYF. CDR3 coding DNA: TGTGCCAGCAGCCCCCCAGCGGGAGGGCCGGATACGCAGTATTTT.

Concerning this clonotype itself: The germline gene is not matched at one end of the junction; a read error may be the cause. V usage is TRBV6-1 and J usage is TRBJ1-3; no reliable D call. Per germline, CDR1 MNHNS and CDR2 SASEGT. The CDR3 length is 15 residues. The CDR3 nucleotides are TGTGCCAGCAGTCGAGGGAATCCTACTGGAAACTCCATATATTTT. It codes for CASSRGNPTGNSIYF.

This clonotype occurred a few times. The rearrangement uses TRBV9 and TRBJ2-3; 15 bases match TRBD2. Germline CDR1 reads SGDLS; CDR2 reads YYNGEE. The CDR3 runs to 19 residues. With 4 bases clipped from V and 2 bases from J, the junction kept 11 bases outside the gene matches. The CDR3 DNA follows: TGTGCCAGCAGCACTTTCGGACTAGCGGGGGGGCAGGACACAGATACGCAGTATTTT. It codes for CASSTFGLAGGQDTDTQYF.